One and the same sample provided the 14 T cell receptor beta chains below, sequenced in a study of T cell responses to AZD1222 COVID-19 vaccine. TCRdb keeps only in-frame clones here, not all; method: immunoSEQ multiplex PCR. There are 150,000 to 170,000 clones in the sample; 88% occur only once, and less than 3.5% lies in the top ten. Here the sequenced sample was peripheral blood, taken on day 0 of AZD1222 vaccination. Every receptor here comes from an adult in good health.

V usage is TRBV7-8 and J usage is TRBJ1-5; tentative D call: TRBD1 (6 bases). This CDR3 is 16 amino acids long. V lost 8 bases to trimming and J lost 0 bases, with 17 bases between them. CDR1 is SGHVS and CDR2 is FQNEAQ in the germline V gene. CDR3 protein: CASGKSGGTSNQPQHF. The DNA for the CDR3 is TGTGCCAGCGGCAAGTCGGGGGGCACTAGCAATCAGCCCCAGCATTTT.

This clone was seen a single time. The V and J genes are TRBV7-6 and TRBJ1-3; D may be TRBD1 (6 bases). This CDR3 is built from 15 residues. Germline CDR1 reads SGHVS; CDR2 reads FNYEAQ. V was clipped by 8 bases and J by 1 base, with 15 bases between them. CDR3 sequence (DNA): TGTGCCAGCGCTTTACGGACAGTTTCTGGAAACACCATATATTTT. It codes for CASALRTVSGNTIYF.

The V gene is TRBV5-1, the J gene TRBJ1-3; D might be TRBD1 (5 bases). The CDR3 is made up of 14 amino acids. Germline V CDR1 and CDR2: SGHRS, YFSETQ. Trimming left V 1 base short and J 7 bases short, with 12 bases between. The CDR3 nucleotides are TGCGCCAGCAGCTTGAGCCAGGGTAGTAACACCATATATTTT. It yields the protein CASSLSQGSNTIYF.

This chain uses TRBV13 with TRBJ2-2; 13 positions agree with TRBD2. J was trimmed by 5 bases and V by 4 bases; bases with no gene match: 13. Germline loops: CDR1 PRHDT, CDR2 FYEKMQ (reference sequence). The length of the CDR3 is 19 residues. As DNA, the CDR3 is TGTGCCAGCAGCTCTCCCGGGACTCGACTAGCGGGGGGTACCGGGGAGCTGTTTTTT. The encoded protein is CASSSPGTRLAGGTGELFF. The entire variable domain, with the rest obtained from reference TRBV13 and TRBJ2-2, is as follows: AAGVIQSPRHLIKEKRETATLKCYPIPRHDTVYWYQQGPGQDPQFLISFYEKMQSDKGSIPDRFSAQQFSDYHSELNMSSLELGDSALYFCASSSPGTRLAGGTGELFFGEGSRLTVL.

The chain uses TRBV7-2 and TRBJ2-7; the D gene is possibly TRBD1 (5 bases). The CDR3 totals 15 residues. The germline V gene encodes CDR1 SGHTA and CDR2 FQGNSA. Trimming left V 5 bases short and J 2 bases short, with 16 bases between. The CDR3 sequence: CASSQGASPAYEQYF. The CDR3 DNA reads TGTGCCAGCAGCCAAGGGGCCTCTCCTGCCTACGAGCAGTACTTC.

As DNA, the CDR3 is TGTGCCAGCAGCCAGGCCCGGTATGGCTACACCTTC. This translates into CASSQARYGYTF. The genes are TRBV7-2 and TRBJ1-2; D gene unclear. Germline values: CDR1 SGHTA, CDR2 FQGNSA. CDR3 length: 12 residues. Trimming cost V 5 bases and J 5 bases, with 9 bases left between them.

This clone is a singleton in its sample. The chain employs TRBV4-3 and TRBJ2-2, with D possibly matching TRBD2 (6 bases). Germline V lookup: CDR1 LGHNA, CDR2 YSLEER. V shed 6 bases and J shed 7 bases, with 15 bases lying between them. The CDR3 is 14 residues long. CDR3 protein: CASRLAARDGELFF. The CDR3 nucleotides read TGCGCCAGCAGACTAGCAGCGAGGGACGGGGAGCTGTTTTTT.

The chain combines TRBV6-4 with TRBJ2-5; D might be TRBD2 (6 bases). The V gene's germline CDR1 is MRHNA and CDR2 SNTAGT. Trimming pared 0 bases from V and 4 bases from J, leaving 6 bases between. The CDR3 length is 13 residues. The CDR3 DNA reads as TGTGCCAGCAGTGACTCCGGGGGAGAGACCCAGTACTTC. It codes for CASSDSGGETQYF.

The chain recombines TRBV19 with TRBJ1-1; TRBD1 aligns across 8 bases. The J segment lost 8 bases and the V segment lost 6 bases, leaving 5 bases of the junction unmatched. CDR1 and CDR2 (germline): LNHDA, SQIVND (reference sequence). The CDR3 has 12 residues. CDR3 bases: TGTGCCAGTAGCCCCAGGACAGGGGAAGCTTTCTTT. It encodes CASSPRTGEAFF. The full variable domain, its missing parts supplied by reference TRBV19 and TRBJ1-1, is DGGITQSPKYLFRKEGQNVTLSCEQNLNHDAMYWYRQDPGQGLRLIYYSQIVNDFQKGDIAEGYSVSREKKESFPLTVTSAQKNPTAFYLCASSPRTGEAFFGQGTRLTVV.

The V call is TRBV6-5, the J call TRBJ1-2, with a weak D call TRBD1 (6 bases). In germline, CDR1 is MNHEY, CDR2 SVGAGI. The CDR3 runs 15 residues. V lost 4 bases and J lost 4, with 16 bases in between. The CDR3 DNA reads as TGTGCCAGCAGTTCCCCGAGGGGGAGAACCTATGGCTACACCTTC. Translation: CASSSPRGRTYGYTF.

This chain joins TRBV6-5 and TRBJ2-5, with 9 bases aligning to TRBD1. V lost 5 bases and J lost 5; bases outside the gene matches: 9. The length of the CDR3 is 15 residues. CDR1 is MNHEY and CDR2 is SVGAGI in the germline V gene. Written as DNA, the CDR3 is TGTGCCAGCAGTACAGGGGACAGGGCTGGGGAGACCCAGTACTTC. Its translation: CASSTGDRAGETQYF.

The J gene is TRBJ1-5, the V gene TRBV7-2, with D possibly matching TRBD1 (6 bases). The CDR3 spans 15 residues. The V end lost 1 base, the J end lost 3 bases, and 10 bases lay between the germline ends. Germline values: CDR1 SGHTA, CDR2 FQGNSA. The CDR3 is CASSLGRGVNQPQHF. The CDR3, as DNA: TGTGCCAGCAGCTTAGGGAGGGGGGTCAATCAGCCCCAGCATTTT.

The chain links TRBV27 to TRBJ1-5; D remains unclear. CDR1 and CDR2 from the germline V gene are MNHEY and SMNVEV (reference sequence). V was pared by 0 bases and J by 7 bases, with 7 bases between. This CDR3 contains 13 residues. Written as DNA, the CDR3 is TGTGCCAGCAGTTTATCTGGTAGGCAGCCCCAGCATTTT. It encodes CASSLSGRQPQHF.

The V gene is TRBV7-2, the J gene TRBJ2-1; D gene ambiguous. The germline CDR1 and CDR2 sequences are SGHTA and FQGNSA. Trimming cost V 1 base and J 8 bases, with 15 bases left between them. CDR3 length: 15 residues. The CDR3 loop reads CASSLVTRSLDEQFF. CDR3 sequence (DNA): TGTGCCAGCAGCTTAGTGACGAGATCACTGGATGAGCAGTTCTTC.